The clone carrying this T cell receptor (beta chain) was observed a handful of times. The target antigen is unknown. Primers used in a second PCR of roughly 7 to 12 cycles were a sample-barcoded 5' primer and a J-beta primer mix. TCRdb re-called the 5' RACE reads through MiXCR, storing one row per CDR3 protein. The top ten clones hold 20% to 25% of a sample with around 2 million distinct CDR3 sequences, roughly 43% of them seen once. The data were taken from a study of blood T cells in healthy people across ages. With 5 bases removed from V and 4 bases from J, the gap between germline ends came to 9 bases. This CDR3 region has 12 residues. CDR1 is MDHEN, CDR2 SYDVKM, per germline. Study results and limitations: A roughly linear fall in TCR beta diversity per million T cells was seen with increasing age. With unsorted PBMCs, a conclusive comparison of naive versus antigen-experienced cells was not possible.

This sequence originates from a human donor in good health. The gene calls are TRBV28 and TRBJ2-7; a possible D gene is TRBD2 (5 bases). Specimen: blood. Written as DNA, the CDR3 is TGTGCCAGCAGTCAACCGGGATACGAGCAGTACTTC. Translation gives CASSQPGYEQYF.